A selection of T cell receptor beta chains follows, all from one sample in a study of beta chain features in type 1 diabetes. Data came from immunoSEQ multiplex PCR; TCRdb stores just in-frame clones and leaves some out. In the table there are 150,000 to 200,000 clones, less than 9.5% of which are singletons. The sequenced sample consisted of central memory CD4+ T cells from blood. Receptor source: a woman under 30 in good health. Both conserved end residues are part of each CDR3. A D gene is named only where the DNA matches it firmly. Only some rows state a clone size, as once, few, many or a class for expanded clones.

TRBJ2-5 | TRBV5-6 | NA | NA | CASRYAGETQYF | TGTGCCAGCAGATATGCGGGGGAGACCCAGTACTTC
TRBJ2-5 | TRBV14 | few | NA | CASSQGALETQYF | TGTGCCAGCAGCCAAGGGGCATTGGAGACCCAGTACTTC
TRBJ2-1 | TRBV4-1 | few | TRBD2 | CASSQTSGGPEFF | TGCGCCAGCAGCCAAACTAGCGGGGGCCCCGAGTTCTTC
TRBJ1-2 | TRBV7-2 | NA | TRBD1 | CASSPYTGGGGYGYTF | TGTGCCAGCAGCCCATACACAGGGGGAGGTGGCTATGGCTACACCTTC
TRBJ1-5 | TRBV5-6 | NA | NA | CASSSGSGQPQHF | TGTGCCAGCAGCTCAGGGTCAGGGCAGCCCCAGCATTTT
TRBJ2-5 | TRBV2 | few | NA | CASSEARQVQETQYF | TGTGCCAGCAGTGAAGCGCGACAGGTCCAAGAGACCCAGTACTTC
TRBJ2-4 | TRBV30 | NA | TRBD2 | CAWSVEVAGKNIQYF | TGTGCCTGGAGTGTAGAGGTAGCGGGAAAAAACATTCAGTACTTC
TRBJ2-3 | TRBV7-2 | NA | TRBD1 | CASSAAGGGADTQYF | TGTGCCAGCAGCGCCGCAGGGGGTGGGGCAGATACGCAGTATTTT
TRBJ2-7 | TRBV30 | NA | TRBD1 | CACQAGTGGTEQYF | TGTGCCTGTCAAGCCGGGACAGGGGGCACCGAGCAGTACTTC
TRBJ2-1 | TRBV19 | NA | NA | CASTAVSSSYNEQFF | TGTGCCAGTACCGCGGTCAGTAGCTCCTACAATGAGCAGTTCTTC
TRBJ2-5 | TRBV11-3 | NA | TRBD2 | CASSRTSGGQETQYF | TGTGCCAGCAGCCGGACTAGCGGAGGGCAAGAGACCCAGTACTTC
TRBJ2-7 | TRBV29-1 | few | NA | CSVATRKDSEQYF | TGCAGCGTCGCTACTAGAAAGGATAGCGAGCAGTACTTC
TRBJ2-4 | TRBV20-1 | NA | NA | CSARHLQGKYF | TGCAGTGCTAGACATCTCCAGGGCAAATACTTC